This T cell receptor beta chain was identified during a study of blood T cell repertoires in COVID-19. Study information: Whether acute or convalescent, the COVID-19 samples came from the United States, Italy and Spain. T cells, B-cell-depleted T cells, or PBMCs provided the cDNA or gDNA that served as material.

This CDR3 has 14 residues. V trimming: 1 base; J trimming: 10 bases; junction bases outside the gene matches: 9. CDR1 and CDR2 (germline): MGHRA, YSYEKL. TCRdb keeps only in-frame clones here, not all; method: immunoSEQ multiplex PCR. The sample has more than 45,000 clones; approximately 86% are singletons. V and J are TRBV4-1 and TRBJ2-7, with TRBD2 matching 8 bases. The sample was peripheral blood. The origin of this receptor is a human donor with active COVID-19. The donor label of this sample is uncertain. In nucleotides, the CDR3 is TGCGCCAGCAGCCAAGCCCCCCGAGCGGGGGAACAGTACTTC. This codes for CASSQAPRAGEQYF.